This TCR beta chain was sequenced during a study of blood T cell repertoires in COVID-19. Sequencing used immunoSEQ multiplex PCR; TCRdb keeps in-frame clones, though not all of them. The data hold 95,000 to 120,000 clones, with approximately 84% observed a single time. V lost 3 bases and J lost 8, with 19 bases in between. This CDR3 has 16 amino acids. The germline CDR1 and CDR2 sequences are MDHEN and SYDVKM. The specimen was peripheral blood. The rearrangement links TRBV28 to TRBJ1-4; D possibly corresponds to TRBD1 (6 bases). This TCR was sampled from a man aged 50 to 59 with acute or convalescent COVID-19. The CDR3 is CASSFAGAGVGEKLFF. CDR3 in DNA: TGTGCCAGCAGTTTTGCGGGGGCGGGGGTTGGGGAAAAACTGTTTTTT.